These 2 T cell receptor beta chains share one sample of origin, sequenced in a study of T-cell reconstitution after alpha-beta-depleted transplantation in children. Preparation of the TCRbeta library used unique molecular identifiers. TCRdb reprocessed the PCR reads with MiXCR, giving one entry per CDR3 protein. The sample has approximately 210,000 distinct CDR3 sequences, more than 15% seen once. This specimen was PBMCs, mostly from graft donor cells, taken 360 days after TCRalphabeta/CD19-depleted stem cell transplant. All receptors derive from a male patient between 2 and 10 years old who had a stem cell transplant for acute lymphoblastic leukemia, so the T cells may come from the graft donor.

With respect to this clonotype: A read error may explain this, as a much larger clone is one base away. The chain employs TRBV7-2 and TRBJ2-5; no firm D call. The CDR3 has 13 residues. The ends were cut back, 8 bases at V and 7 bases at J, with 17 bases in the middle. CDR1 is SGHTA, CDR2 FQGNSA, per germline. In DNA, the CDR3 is TGTGCCAGCGGCCCAGCAAGAAGCCTGACCCAGTACTTC. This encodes CASGPARSLTQYF.

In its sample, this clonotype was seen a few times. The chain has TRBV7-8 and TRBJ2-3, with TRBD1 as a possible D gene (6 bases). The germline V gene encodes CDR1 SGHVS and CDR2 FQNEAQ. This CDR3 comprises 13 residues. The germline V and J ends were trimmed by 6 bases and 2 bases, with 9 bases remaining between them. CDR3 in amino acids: CASSRDTTDTQYF. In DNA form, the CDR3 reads TGTGCCAGCAGTCGGGACACCACAGATACGCAGTATTTT.